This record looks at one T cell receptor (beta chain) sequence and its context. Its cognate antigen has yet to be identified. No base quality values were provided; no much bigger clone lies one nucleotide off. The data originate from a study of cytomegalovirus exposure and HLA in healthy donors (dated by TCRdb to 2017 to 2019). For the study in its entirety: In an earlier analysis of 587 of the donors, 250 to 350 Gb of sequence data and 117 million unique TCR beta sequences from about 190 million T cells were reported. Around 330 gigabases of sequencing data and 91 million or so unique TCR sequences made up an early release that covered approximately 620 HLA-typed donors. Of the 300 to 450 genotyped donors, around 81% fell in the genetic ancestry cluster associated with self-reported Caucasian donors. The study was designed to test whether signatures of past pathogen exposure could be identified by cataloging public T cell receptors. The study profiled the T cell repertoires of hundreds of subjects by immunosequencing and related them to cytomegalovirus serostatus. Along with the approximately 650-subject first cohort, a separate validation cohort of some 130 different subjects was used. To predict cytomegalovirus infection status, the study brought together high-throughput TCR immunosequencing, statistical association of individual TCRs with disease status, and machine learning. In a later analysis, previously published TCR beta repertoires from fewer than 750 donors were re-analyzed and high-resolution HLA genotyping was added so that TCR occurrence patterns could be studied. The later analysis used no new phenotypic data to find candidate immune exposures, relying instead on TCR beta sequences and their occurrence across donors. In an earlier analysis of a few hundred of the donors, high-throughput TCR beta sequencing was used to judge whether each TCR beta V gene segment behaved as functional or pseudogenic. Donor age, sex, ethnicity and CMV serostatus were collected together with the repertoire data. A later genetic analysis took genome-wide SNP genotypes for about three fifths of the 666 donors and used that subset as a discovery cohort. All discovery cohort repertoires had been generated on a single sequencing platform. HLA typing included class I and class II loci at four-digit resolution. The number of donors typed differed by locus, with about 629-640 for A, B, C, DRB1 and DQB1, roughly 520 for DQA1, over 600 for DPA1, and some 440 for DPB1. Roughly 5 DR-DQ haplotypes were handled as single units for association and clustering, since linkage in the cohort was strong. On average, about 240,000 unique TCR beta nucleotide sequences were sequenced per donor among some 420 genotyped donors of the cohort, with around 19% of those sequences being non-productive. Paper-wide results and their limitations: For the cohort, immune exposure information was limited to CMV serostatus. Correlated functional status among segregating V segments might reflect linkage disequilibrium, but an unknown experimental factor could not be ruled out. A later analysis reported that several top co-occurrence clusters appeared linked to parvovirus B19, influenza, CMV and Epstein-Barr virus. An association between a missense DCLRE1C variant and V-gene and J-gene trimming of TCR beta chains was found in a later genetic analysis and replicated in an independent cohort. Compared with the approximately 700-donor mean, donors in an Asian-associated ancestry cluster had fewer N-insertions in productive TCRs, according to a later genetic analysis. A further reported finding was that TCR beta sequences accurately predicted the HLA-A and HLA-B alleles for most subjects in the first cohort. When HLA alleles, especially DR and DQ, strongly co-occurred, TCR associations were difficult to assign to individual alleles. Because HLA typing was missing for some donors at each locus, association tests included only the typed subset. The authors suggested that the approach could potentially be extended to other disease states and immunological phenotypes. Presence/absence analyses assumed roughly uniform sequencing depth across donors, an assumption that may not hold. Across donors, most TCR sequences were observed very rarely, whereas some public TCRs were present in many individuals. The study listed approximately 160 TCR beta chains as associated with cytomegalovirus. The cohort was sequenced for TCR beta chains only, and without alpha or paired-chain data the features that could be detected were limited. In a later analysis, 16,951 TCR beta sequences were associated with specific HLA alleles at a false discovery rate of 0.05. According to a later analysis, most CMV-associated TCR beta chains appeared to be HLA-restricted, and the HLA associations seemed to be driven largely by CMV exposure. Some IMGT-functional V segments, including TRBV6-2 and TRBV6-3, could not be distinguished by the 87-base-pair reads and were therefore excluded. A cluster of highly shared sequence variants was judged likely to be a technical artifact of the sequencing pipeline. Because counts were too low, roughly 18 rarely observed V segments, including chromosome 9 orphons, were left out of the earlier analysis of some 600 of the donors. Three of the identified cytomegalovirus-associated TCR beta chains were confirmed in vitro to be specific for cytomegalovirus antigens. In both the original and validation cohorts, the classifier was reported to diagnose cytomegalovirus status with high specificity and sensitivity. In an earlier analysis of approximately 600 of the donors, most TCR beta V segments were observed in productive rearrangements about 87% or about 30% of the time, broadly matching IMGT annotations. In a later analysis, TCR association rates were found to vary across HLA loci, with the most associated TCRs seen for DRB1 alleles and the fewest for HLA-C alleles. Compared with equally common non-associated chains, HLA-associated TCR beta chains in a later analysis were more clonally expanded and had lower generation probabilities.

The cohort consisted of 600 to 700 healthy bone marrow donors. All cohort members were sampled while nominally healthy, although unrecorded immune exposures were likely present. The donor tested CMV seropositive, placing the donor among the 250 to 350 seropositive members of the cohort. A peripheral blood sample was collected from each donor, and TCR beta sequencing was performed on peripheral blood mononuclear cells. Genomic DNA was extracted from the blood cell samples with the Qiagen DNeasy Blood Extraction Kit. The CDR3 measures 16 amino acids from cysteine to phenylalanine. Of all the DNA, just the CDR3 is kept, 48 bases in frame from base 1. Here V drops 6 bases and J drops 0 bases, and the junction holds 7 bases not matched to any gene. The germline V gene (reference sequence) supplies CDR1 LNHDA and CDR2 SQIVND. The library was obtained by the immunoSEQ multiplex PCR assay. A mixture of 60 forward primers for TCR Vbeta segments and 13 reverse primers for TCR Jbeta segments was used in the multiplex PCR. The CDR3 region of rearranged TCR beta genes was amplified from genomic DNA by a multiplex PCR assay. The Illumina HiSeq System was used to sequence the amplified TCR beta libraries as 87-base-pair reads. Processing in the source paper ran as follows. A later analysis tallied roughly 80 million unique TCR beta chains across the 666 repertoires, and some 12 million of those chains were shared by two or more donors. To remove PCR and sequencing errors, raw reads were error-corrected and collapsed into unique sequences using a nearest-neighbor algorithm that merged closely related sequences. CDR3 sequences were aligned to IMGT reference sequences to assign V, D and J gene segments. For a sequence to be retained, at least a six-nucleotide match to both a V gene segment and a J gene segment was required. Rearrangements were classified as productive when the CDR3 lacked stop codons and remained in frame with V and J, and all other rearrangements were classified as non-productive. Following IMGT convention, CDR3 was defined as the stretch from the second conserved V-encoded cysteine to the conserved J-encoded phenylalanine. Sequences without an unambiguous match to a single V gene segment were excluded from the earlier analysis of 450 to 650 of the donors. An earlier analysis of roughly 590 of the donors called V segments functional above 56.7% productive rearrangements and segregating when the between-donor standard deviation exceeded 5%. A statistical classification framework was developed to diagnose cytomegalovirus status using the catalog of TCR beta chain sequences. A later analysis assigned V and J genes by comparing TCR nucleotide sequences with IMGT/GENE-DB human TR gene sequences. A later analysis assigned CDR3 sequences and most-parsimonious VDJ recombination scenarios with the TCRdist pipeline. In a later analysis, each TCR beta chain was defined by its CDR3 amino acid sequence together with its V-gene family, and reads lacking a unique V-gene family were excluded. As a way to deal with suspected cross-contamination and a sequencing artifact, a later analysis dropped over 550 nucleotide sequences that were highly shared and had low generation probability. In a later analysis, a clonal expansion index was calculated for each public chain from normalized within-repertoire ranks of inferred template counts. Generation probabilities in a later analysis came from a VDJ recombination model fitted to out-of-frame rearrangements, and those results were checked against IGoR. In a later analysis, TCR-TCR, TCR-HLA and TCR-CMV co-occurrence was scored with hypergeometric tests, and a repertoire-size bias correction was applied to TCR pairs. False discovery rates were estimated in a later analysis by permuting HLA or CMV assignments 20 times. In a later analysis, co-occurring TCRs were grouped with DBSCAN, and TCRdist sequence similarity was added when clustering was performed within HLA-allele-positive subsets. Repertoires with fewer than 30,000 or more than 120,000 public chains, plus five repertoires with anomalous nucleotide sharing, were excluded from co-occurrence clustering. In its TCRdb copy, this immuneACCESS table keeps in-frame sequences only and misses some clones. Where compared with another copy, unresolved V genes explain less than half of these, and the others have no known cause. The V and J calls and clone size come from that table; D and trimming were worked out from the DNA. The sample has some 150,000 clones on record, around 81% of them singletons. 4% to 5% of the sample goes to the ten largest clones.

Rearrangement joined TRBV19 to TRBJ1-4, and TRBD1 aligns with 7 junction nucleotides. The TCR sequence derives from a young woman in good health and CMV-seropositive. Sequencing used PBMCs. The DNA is TGTGCCAGTAGACCCGACAGGGAAGCAACTAATGAAAAACTGTTTTTT. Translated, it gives CASRPDREATNEKLFF.